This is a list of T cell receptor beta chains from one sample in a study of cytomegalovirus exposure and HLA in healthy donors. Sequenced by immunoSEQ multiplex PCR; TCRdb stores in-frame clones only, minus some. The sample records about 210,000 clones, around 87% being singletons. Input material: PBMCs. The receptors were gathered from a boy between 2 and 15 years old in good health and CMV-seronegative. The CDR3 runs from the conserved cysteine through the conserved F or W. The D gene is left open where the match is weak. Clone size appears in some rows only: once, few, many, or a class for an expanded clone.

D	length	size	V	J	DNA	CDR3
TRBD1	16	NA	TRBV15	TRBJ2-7	TGTGCCACCAGCAGATTCATGACAGGGGCATCCTACGAGCAGTACTTC	CATSRFMTGASYEQYF
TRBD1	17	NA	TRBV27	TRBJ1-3	TGTGCCAGCAGTGAAAGAGGGGACAGGGGGCTTGGAAACACCATATATTTT	CASSERGDRGLGNTIYF
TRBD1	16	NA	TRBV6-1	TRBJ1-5	TGTGCCAGCAGTGTGGGCAGGACAGGGGGCAATCAGCCCCAGCATTTT	CASSVGRTGGNQPQHF
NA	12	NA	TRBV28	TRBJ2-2	TGTGCCAGCAGCCTAAAGCCCGGGGAGCTGTTTTTT	CASSLKPGELFF
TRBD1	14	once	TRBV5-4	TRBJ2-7	TGTGCCAGCAGCCAAGGACAGGGGATTTACGAGCAGTACTTC	CASSQGQGIYEQYF
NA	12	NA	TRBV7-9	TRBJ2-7	TGTGCCAGCAGCTCACAAATCTACGAGCAGTACTTC	CASSSQIYEQYF
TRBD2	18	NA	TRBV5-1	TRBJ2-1	TGCGCCAGCAGCCCGGGACTAGCGGGGGGGAGCTCCTACAATGAGCAGTTCTTC	CASSPGLAGGSSYNEQFF
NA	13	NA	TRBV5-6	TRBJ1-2	TGTGCCAGCAGCTTACAGGGCTCTTATGGCTACACCTTC	CASSLQGSYGYTF
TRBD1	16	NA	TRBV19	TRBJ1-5	TGTGCCAGTAGTATAGGAACGGGACAGTTCAATCAGCCCCAGCATTTT	CASSIGTGQFNQPQHF
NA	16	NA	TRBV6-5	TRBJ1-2	TGTGCCAGCAGTTACTCGAGGTCTGGAGGGGACTATGGCTACACCTTC	CASSYSRSGGDYGYTF
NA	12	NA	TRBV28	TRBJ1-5	TGTGCCAGCAGTTTAACGGTGCAGCCCCAGCATTTT	CASSLTVQPQHF
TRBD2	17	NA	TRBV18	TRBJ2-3	TGTGCCAGCTCACCTACAGCGACTAGCGGCCGCACAGATACGCAGTATTTT	CASSPTATSGRTDTQYF
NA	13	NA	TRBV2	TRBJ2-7	TGTGCCAGCAGTGTCTCCCAGCGCTACGAGCAGTACTTC	CASSVSQRYEQYF
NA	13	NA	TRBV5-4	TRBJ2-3	TGTGCCAGCAGCCCGGTCGGGGAAGATACGCAGTATTTT	CASSPVGEDTQYF
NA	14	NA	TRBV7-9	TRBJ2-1	TGTTCCAGCAGTCACAGGAGCTCCTACAATGAGCAGTTCTTC	CSSSHRSSYNEQFF
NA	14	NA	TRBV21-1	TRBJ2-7	TGTGCCAGCAGCAATCTTGGGACAGGGGAAGAGCAGTACTTC	CASSNLGTGEEQYF
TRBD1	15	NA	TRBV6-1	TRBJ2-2	TGTGCCAGCAGCTCCTTGGGACAGGGCACCGGGGAGCTGTTTTTT	CASSSLGQGTGELFF
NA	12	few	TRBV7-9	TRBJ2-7	TGTGCCAGCAGTTCACGGGGATACGAGCAGTACTTC	CASSSRGYEQYF
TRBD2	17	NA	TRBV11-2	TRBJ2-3	TGTGCCAGCAGCTTGGGTTCCCGCCTAGCGGGGACAGATACGCAGTATTTT	CASSLGSRLAGTDTQYF
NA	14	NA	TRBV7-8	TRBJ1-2	TGTGCCAGCAGCTTAGTTTCGGGGTCGGGCGGCTACACCTTC	CASSLVSGSGGYTF
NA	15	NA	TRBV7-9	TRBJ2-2	TGTGCCAGCATAATCGGGGTAGTGAACACCGGGGAGCTGTTTTTT	CASIIGVVNTGELFF
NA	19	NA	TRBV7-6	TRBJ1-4	TGTGCCAGCAGCTTACGGGGGGGGGAGTCCGGGGCAACTAATGAAAAACTGTTTTTT	CASSLRGGESGATNEKLFF
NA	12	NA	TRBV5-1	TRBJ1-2	TGCGCCAGCAGCTTGGATTTACTTGGCTACACCTTC	CASSLDLLGYTF
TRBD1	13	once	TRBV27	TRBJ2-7	TGTGCCAGCAGTCCCGGACAGGCCGGCGAGCAGTACTTC	CASSPGQAGEQYF
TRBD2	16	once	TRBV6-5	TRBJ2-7	TGTGCCAGCAGTTACTCCCTTACTAGCGGGAGATACGAGCAGTACTTC	CASSYSLTSGRYEQYF
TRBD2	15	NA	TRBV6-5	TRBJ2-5	TGTGCCAGCAGATGGGGCGGGAGGGCCTGGGAGACCCAGTACTTC	CASRWGGRAWETQYF
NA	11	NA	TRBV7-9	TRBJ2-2	TGTGCCAGCAGCATTCTCGGGGAGCTGTTTTTT	CASSILGELFF
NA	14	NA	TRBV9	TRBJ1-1	TGTGCCAGCAGCGTAGGTCCGAGTACCACTGAAGCTTTCTTT	CASSVGPSTTEAFF
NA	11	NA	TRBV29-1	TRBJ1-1	TGCAGTGCTGCAGGGAACACTGAAGCTTTCTTT	CSAAGNTEAFF
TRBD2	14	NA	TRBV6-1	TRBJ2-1	TGTGCCACCGACCTGGGACTAGGGCACAATGAGCAGTTCTTC	CATDLGLGHNEQFF
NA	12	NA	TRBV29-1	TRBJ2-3	TGCAGCGTCGAGGGGGTATTGGATACGCAGTATTTT	CSVEGVLDTQYF
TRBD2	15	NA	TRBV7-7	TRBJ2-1	TGTGCCAGCAGCCCTCGACTAGCGGGGGGAAATGAGCAGTTCTTC	CASSPRLAGGNEQFF
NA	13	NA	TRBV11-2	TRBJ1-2	TGTGCCAGCAGCACAGGACGGGTCTATGGCTACACCTTC	CASSTGRVYGYTF
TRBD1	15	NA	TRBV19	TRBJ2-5	TGTGCCAGCTCGACAGGGGGCGCGGTTTGGGAGACCCAGTACTTC	CASSTGGAVWETQYF
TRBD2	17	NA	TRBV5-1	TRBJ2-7	TGCGCCAGCAGCCGAATCTCCGGGACTAGCTCCTCCTACGAGCAGTACTTC	CASSRISGTSSSYEQYF
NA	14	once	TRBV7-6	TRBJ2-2	TGTGCCAGCAGCCCCGTAGAGGGCACCGGGGAGCTGTTTTTT	CASSPVEGTGELFF
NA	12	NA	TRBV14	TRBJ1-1	TGTGCCAGCAAGCAATCGGGGACTGAAGCTTTCTTT	CASKQSGTEAFF
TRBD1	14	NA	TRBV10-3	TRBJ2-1	TGTGCCATCAGTGGGGGACAGGCCGCAGATGAGCAGTTCTTC	CAISGGQAADEQFF
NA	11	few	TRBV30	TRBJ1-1	TGTGCCTGGAGCCGGAACACTGAAGCTTTCTTT	CAWSRNTEAFF
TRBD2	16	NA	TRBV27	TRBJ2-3	TGTGCCAGCAGTTTAATAGCGGGGACTAGCACAGATACGCAGTATTTT	CASSLIAGTSTDTQYF
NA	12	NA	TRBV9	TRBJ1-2	TGTGCCAGCAGGGCAGGGTCCTATGGCTACACCTTC	CASRAGSYGYTF
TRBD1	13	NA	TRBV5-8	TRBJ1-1	TGTGCCAGCCGACCACAGGGGGTCACTGAAGCTTTCTTT	CASRPQGVTEAFF
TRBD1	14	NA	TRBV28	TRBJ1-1	TGTGCCAGCAGACGGGACAGGGTCCTCACTGAAGCTTTCTTT	CASRRDRVLTEAFF
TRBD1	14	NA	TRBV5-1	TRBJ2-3	TGCGCCAGCGGACGGACAGGGGGATCAGATACGCAGTATTTT	CASGRTGGSDTQYF
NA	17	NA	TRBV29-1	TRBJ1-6	TGCAGCGTTGGAAAGGGCGGGCAAAGCTCCTATAATTCACCCCTCCACTTT	CSVGKGGQSSYNSPLHF
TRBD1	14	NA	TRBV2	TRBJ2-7	TGTGCCAGCAGTCCTCGGACAGGTGGCTACGAGCAGTACTTC	CASSPRTGGYEQYF